These 29 T cell receptor beta chains originate from one sample sequenced in a study of T cell responses to AZD1222 COVID-19 vaccine. Libraries were prepared by immunoSEQ multiplex PCR; TCRdb keeps only in-frame clonotypes and omits some of them. The sample comprises tens of thousands of clones, approximately 88% of which are singletons, and 9% to 10% rests with the top ten. Material: peripheral blood, obtained 28 days after the second dose of the MenACWY control vaccine. Receptor source: an adult who received the MenACWY meningococcal vaccine as a control.

The V and J genes are TRBV5-1 and TRBJ1-4; 9 bases are shared with TRBD1. Looked up from germline, CDR1 is SGHRS and CDR2 is YFSETQ. The CDR3 consists of 16 residues. J lost 5 bases, V lost 2 bases, and 7 bases had no gene match. The CDR3 nucleotides are TGCGCCAGCAGCTTCACCGGGACAGGGTTCAATGAAAAACTGTTTTTT. Translating gives CASSFTGTGFNEKLFF.

This chain links TRBV7-2 with TRBJ1-5, with 9 positions matching TRBD1. CDR3 length: 14 residues. Germline CDR1 reads SGHTA; CDR2 reads FQGNSA. V shed 3 bases and J 5 bases; nucleotides not matched to a gene: 2. The CDR3 nucleotides read TGTGCCAGCAGCTTTCGACAGGGGGATCAGCCCCAGCATTTT. Amino acid sequence: CASSFRQGDQPQHF.

V and J are TRBV10-1 and TRBJ2-1; 7 bases line up with TRBD2. The CDR3 contains 16 residues. The germline V gene encodes CDR1 WNHNN and CDR2 SYGVQD (reference sequence). V was clipped by 6 bases and J by 2 bases; unmatched bases: 10. As DNA, the CDR3 is TGCGCCAGCAGGGGCGCCCGGACTAGGGCCTACAATGAGCAGTTCTTC. Residues: CASRGARTRAYNEQFF.

This chain links TRBV3-1 (or the pseudogene TRBV3-2) with TRBJ1-2, with 8 bases fitting TRBD1. Trimming took 5 bases from V and 5 from J; bases not matched to a gene: 10. The germline CDR1 and CDR2 sequences are LGHDT and YNNKEL (reference sequence). The CDR3 contains 15 residues. The CDR3 reads CASSRQGTPTYGYTF. The DNA for the CDR3 is TGTGCCAGCAGCAGACAGGGGACCCCGACATATGGCTACACCTTC.

The chain couples TRBV29-1 to TRBJ1-1, with 8 bases that match TRBD1. Germline V CDR1 and CDR2: SQVTM, ANQGSEA. This CDR3 has 13 amino acids. Trimming at V came to 7 bases and at J to 3 bases, leaving 7 bases not matched to a gene. CDR3 DNA sequence: TGCAGCGGGAACAGGGACAGGTACACTGAAGCTTTCTTT. Its protein is CSGNRDRYTEAFF. Based on the CDR3 plus reference TRBV29-1 and TRBJ1-1, the full variable domain is SAVISQKPSRDICQRGTSLTIQCQVDSQVTMMFWYRQQPGQSLTLIATANQGSEATYESGFVIDKFPISRPNLTFSTLTVSNMSPEDSSIYLCSGNRDRYTEAFFGQGTRLTVV.

The J gene is TRBJ1-3, the V gene TRBV4-3; possibly TRBD1 for D (5 bases). CDR1 and CDR2 (germline): LGHNA, YSLEER. With 4 bases removed from V and 8 bases from J, the gap between germline ends came to 12 bases. The CDR3 runs 13 residues. DNA of the CDR3: TGCGCCAGCAGCCGGGGAAGGGGAGACACCATATATTTT. It specifies CASSRGRGDTIYF.

The CDR3 loop is CASTETGGAGTGELFF. The CDR3 DNA is TGCGCCAGCACCGAGACAGGGGGCGCCGGCACCGGGGAGCTGTTTTTT. The J gene is TRBJ2-2, the V gene TRBV5-1, with 10 bases lining up with TRBD1. V dropped 6 bases and J dropped 4; count of bases not matched to a gene: 9. This CDR3 region has 16 residues. Germline V gene lookup returns CDR1 SGHRS and CDR2 YFSETQ.

This chain joins TRBV2 and TRBJ2-1, with D perhaps TRBD2 (5 bases). The CDR3 has 16 residues. The ends were cut back, 3 bases at V and 0 bases at J, with 12 bases in the middle. Germline V gene lookup returns CDR1 SNHLY and CDR2 FYNNEI. For the CDR3, the DNA is TGTGCCAGCAGTGACCTTAGGGCGGGCTCCTACAATGAGCAGTTCTTC. This encodes CASSDLRAGSYNEQFF.

The chain links TRBV5-8 to TRBJ1-6; weak D call: TRBD1 (6 bases). From germline, CDR1 is SGHTS and CDR2 YDEGEE. V was pared by 6 bases and J by 7 bases, with 11 bases between. The CDR3 has 13 amino acids. The CDR3 loop is CASTGQKNSPLHF. Written as DNA, the CDR3 is TGTGCCAGCACTGGACAGAAGAATTCACCCCTCCACTTT. Combining the CDR3 with reference TRBV5-8 and TRBJ1-6 gives the whole variable domain EAGVTQSPTHLIKTRGQQATLRCSPISGHTSVYWYQQALGLGLQFLLWYDEGEERNRGNFPPRFSGRQFPNYSSELNVNALELEDSALYLCASTGQKNSPLHFGNGTRLTVT.

The chain carries TRBV7-2 and TRBJ1-2; the match to TRBD1 covers 7 bases. V dropped 2 bases and J dropped 1; count of bases not matched to a gene: 7. The germline gives CDR1 SGHTA, CDR2 FQGNSA. This CDR3 has 16 amino acids. Here the CDR3 reads CASSLNSGTVNYGYTF. The DNA of the CDR3 is TGTGCCAGCAGCTTAAACTCCGGGACAGTTAACTATGGCTACACCTTC.

The chain employs TRBV6-5 and TRBJ1-1; D gene unclear. V lost 2 bases, J lost 0 bases, and 4 bases lay in between. Germline values: CDR1 MNHEY, CDR2 SVGAGI. The CDR3 sequence is 13 residues long. The CDR3 loop is CASSYRVNTEAFF. DNA for the CDR3: TGTGCCAGCAGTTACAGGGTGAACACTGAAGCTTTCTTT.

The V gene is TRBV6-2 or TRBV6-3, the J gene TRBJ2-7; a weak D match, TRBD1 (6 bases). CDR1 is MNHEY and CDR2 is SVGEGT in the germline V gene. V was clipped by 6 bases and J by 3 bases, with 12 bases between them. The CDR3 is 13 residues long. In nucleotides, the CDR3 is TGTGCCAGCAGCGTAAAACAGGGCTACGAGCAGTACTTC. It translates to CASSVKQGYEQYF.

This chain links TRBV4-2 with TRBJ1-6; D not resolved. Germline lookup yields CDR1 LGHNA and CDR2 YNFKEQ. CDR3 length equals 18 residues. Trimming removed 1 base at V and 1 base at J, with 14 bases between. The CDR3 loop is CASSQVVGVGSYNSPLHF. CDR3 DNA: TGTGCCAGCAGCCAAGTGGTTGGGGTAGGGTCCTATAATTCACCCCTCCACTTT.

This chain uses TRBV4-3 with TRBJ2-1; D remains unclear. V dropped 0 bases and J dropped 6 bases, with 9 bases sitting between them. The CDR3 totals 14 residues. Germline V gene data show CDR1 as LGHNA and CDR2 as YSLEER. In nucleotides, the CDR3 is TGCGCCAGCAGCCAAGATAGCCTAACCAATGAGCAGTTCTTC. Its translation: CASSQDSLTNEQFF.

The rearrangement links TRBV27 to TRBJ2-7; D is unclear. This CDR3 region has 15 residues. V was trimmed by 3 bases and J by 2 bases, leaving 14 bases between them. Germline-derived CDR1 and CDR2 are MNHEY and SMNVEV (reference sequence). This chain's CDR3 is CASSFTPMRTYEQYF. The DNA for the CDR3 is TGTGCCAGCAGTTTTACACCGATGAGGACCTACGAGCAGTACTTC.

J is TRBJ1-6 and V is TRBV28; no definite D call. Trimming removed 5 bases from V and 7 bases from J, with 9 bases in between. CDR1 and CDR2 from the germline V gene are MDHEN and SYDVKM. CDR3 length equals 13 residues. Here the CDR3 DNA reads TGTGCCAGCAGTCCCCGGAACAATTCACCCCTCCACTTT. As protein: CASSPRNNSPLHF.

The chain joins TRBV11-3 to TRBJ1-6; the D gene is possibly TRBD1 (5 bases). CDR1 SGHNT and CDR2 YENEEA come from the germline V gene. This CDR3 is built from 14 residues. V gave up 2 bases and J gave up 7 bases, with 9 bases separating them. Here the CDR3 reads CASSLTGENSPLHF. The CDR3 DNA sequence: TGTGCCAGCAGCTTAACGGGGGAGAATTCACCCCTCCACTTT. Looking up the rest from reference TRBV11-3 and TRBJ1-6 gives the full variable domain: EAGVVQSPRYKIIEKKQPVAFWCNPISGHNTLYWYLQNLGQGPELLIRYENEEAVDDSQLPKDRFSAERLKGVDSTLKIQPAELGDSAVYLCASSLTGENSPLHFGNGTRLTVT.

V usage is TRBV24-1 and J usage is TRBJ2-7; D might be TRBD1 or TRBD2, each matching 7 bases. Trimming shortened V by 4 bases and J by 3 bases, and 18 bases separated the two germline ends. The CDR3 contains 16 residues. The germline CDR1 and CDR2 sequences are KGHDR and SFDVKD. For the CDR3, the DNA is TGTGCCACCAGTGAGGGGGGGACAGCAACTTTCTACGAGCAGTACTTC. It encodes CATSEGGTATFYEQYF.

With regard to this clone: Additional DNA sequences in this sample encode the identical CDR3. CDR3 in DNA: TGCAGTGCCCGAGCTGACTATGGCTACACCTTC. This gives the protein CSARADYGYTF. The chain joins TRBV20-1 to TRBJ1-2; no reliable D call. The ends were cut back, 6 bases at V and 3 bases at J, with 8 bases in the middle. Germline V gene sequence: CDR1 DFQATT, CDR2 SNEGSKA (reference sequence). CDR3 length: 11 residues.

This sequence joins TRBV6-5 and TRBJ1-5; D not resolved. CDR3 length: 15 amino acids. Germline-derived CDR1 and CDR2 are MNHEY and SVGAGI. V lost 0 bases, J lost 0 bases, and 6 bases lay in between. Here the CDR3 reads CASSYSSISNQPQHF. The CDR3 region has the DNA TGTGCCAGCAGTTACTCGAGTATTAGCAATCAGCCCCAGCATTTT.

The V call is TRBV2, the J call TRBJ1-4; 7 nucleotides align to TRBD1. The CDR3 is 15 residues long. Unmatched junction bases numbered 9, after V lost 7 bases and J lost 4 bases. The germline V gene encodes CDR1 SNHLY and CDR2 FYNNEI. The CDR3 coding sequence is TGTGCCAGCACCCCCCAGACAGGGTTTAATGAAAAACTGTTTTTT. It codes for CASTPQTGFNEKLFF. Looking up the rest from reference TRBV2 and TRBJ1-4 gives the full variable domain: EPEVTQTPSHQVTQMGQEVILRCVPISNHLYFYWYRQILGQKVEFLVSFYNNEISEKSEIFDDQFSVERPDGSNFTLKIRSTKLEDSAMYFCASTPQTGFNEKLFFGSGTQLSVL.

The chain couples TRBV30 to TRBJ1-5; D remains ambiguous. The V and J ends lost 3 bases and 0 bases respectively, with 9 bases between them. The CDR3 is 14 amino acids. The germline V gene encodes CDR1 GTSNPN and CDR2 SVGIG (reference sequence). CDR3 sequence: CAWRSGVSNQPQHF. The CDR3, as DNA: TGTGCCTGGAGGTCGGGTGTTAGCAATCAGCCCCAGCATTTT. The complete variable domain, with remaining parts taken from reference TRBV30 and TRBJ1-5, reads SQTIHQWPATLVQPVGSPLSLECTVEGTSNPNLYWYRQAAGRGLQLLFYSVGIGQISSEVPQNLSASRPQDRQFILSSKKLLLSDSGFYLCAWRSGVSNQPQHFGDGTRLSIL.

The sample holds a few counts of this clone. The V and J genes are TRBV29-1 and TRBJ1-1; TRBD1 agrees at 9 bases. V shed 7 bases and J 6 bases; nucleotides not matched to a gene: 12. The CDR3 runs 14 residues. Germline CDR1 and CDR2: SQVTM and ANQGSEA. This CDR3 reads CSGKQGARLSEAFF. In nucleotides, the CDR3 is TGCAGCGGCAAACAGGGGGCGCGTCTCTCTGAAGCTTTCTTT.

The gene calls are TRBV5-1 and TRBJ1-4; TRBD1 is a possible D gene (5 bases). Trimming took 4 bases from V and 4 from J, leaving 11 bases between them. CDR3 size: 14 residues. CDR1 is SGHRS, CDR2 YFSETQ, per germline. CDR3 protein: CASSRDSDNEKLFF. The CDR3 DNA is TGCGCCAGCAGCCGAGACAGTGATAATGAAAAACTGTTTTTT.

The J gene is TRBJ1-6, the V gene TRBV14; D gene ambiguous. The germline V gene encodes CDR1 SGHDN and CDR2 FVKESK. The length of the CDR3 is 15 residues. V lost 4 bases and J 5 bases, leaving 12 bases between the germline ends. The CDR3 DNA sequence: TGTGCCAGCAGCCCTCGAAGGTTGGATAATTCACCCCTCCACTTT. This encodes CASSPRRLDNSPLHF. Variable domain in full (rest from reference TRBV14 and TRBJ1-6): EAGVTQFPSHSVIEKGQTVTLRCDPISGHDNLYWYRRVMGKEIKFLLHFVKESKQDESGMPNNRFLAERTGGTYSTLKVQPAELEDSGVYFCASSPRRLDNSPLHFGNGTRLTVT.

The chain links TRBV6-1 to TRBJ1-5; TRBD1 matches 10 bases. V lost 1 base to trimming and J lost 6 bases; unmatched junction nucleotides: 12. CDR1 and CDR2 (germline): MNHNS, SASEGT. The CDR3 totals 18 residues. The CDR3 DNA reads TGTGCCAGCAGTGAAGGCAGACGGACAGGGGGTGGTGGTCAGCCCCAGCATTTT. This codes for CASSEGRRTGGGGQPQHF.

J is TRBJ2-3 and V is TRBV4-3; the match to TRBD2 covers 9 bases. Germline CDR1 LGHNA, CDR2 YSLEER. CDR3 length: 15 amino acids. The junction had 6 bases not matched to a gene; V was cut back by 4 bases and J by 4 bases. CDR3 coding DNA: TGCGCCAGCAGCCGCACCGCGGGGGGGCCAGATACGCAGTATTTT. It encodes CASSRTAGGPDTQYF.

The genes are TRBV28 and TRBJ2-5; D not resolved. Trimming shortened V by 4 bases and J by 2 bases, and 11 bases separated the two germline ends. Germline V gene lookup returns CDR1 MDHEN and CDR2 SYDVKM. The CDR3 totals 14 residues. In nucleotides, the CDR3 is TGTGCCAGCAGTTCCCCCGACTGGCAAGAGACCCAGTACTTC. Amino acid sequence: CASSSPDWQETQYF.

The chain couples TRBV18 to TRBJ2-3, with D possibly matching TRBD2 (5 bases). Germline values: CDR1 KGHSH, CDR2 LQKENI. This CDR3 region has 15 residues. Deletions cut 3 bases from V and 5 bases from J, with 15 bases between. Here the CDR3 reads CASSPGRGVGDTQYF. DNA of the CDR3: TGTGCCAGCTCACCGGGCCGGGGAGTGGGAGATACGCAGTATTTT.